This T cell receptor beta chain was sequenced during a study of T cell repertoires in cytomegalovirus infection. Whole-study context: Recently identified HLA-C-restricted CMV epitopes and well-studied HLA-B-restricted CMV epitopes were used by the study. Public TCR beta signatures indicated both CMV infection and matching HLA type. Broader study findings: In two of eight donors, the top clonotype was HLA-C-restricted CMV-specific.

This clonotype was found many times. Its antigen remains unknown. From the reads, TCRdb called clonotypes with MiXCR, one entry per CDR3 protein. The data hold about 920,000 distinct CDR3 sequences, with roughly 30% observed a single time. The receptor's source is a human donor in good health (CMV status not recorded). Some clones in this sample may be carry-over from other donors' samples. The specimen was cultured CD8+ T cells from PBMCs, collected from culture after CMV antigen stimulation.

CDR3 DNA: TGTGCCAGCAGCCAGGACAGGGGGCTGAACACTGAAGCTTTCTTT. Translation gives CASSQDRGLNTEAFF. The chain combines TRBV4-2 with TRBJ1-1; 11 bases agree with TRBD1. Germline V CDR1 and CDR2: LGHNA, YNFKEQ. With 3 bases clipped from V and 0 bases from J, the junction kept 0 bases outside the gene matches. CDR3 size: 15 residues.